A selection of T cell receptor beta chains follows, all from one sample in a study of post-analysis software for immune sequencing data. Via MiXCR, TCRdb re-called the PCR reads, giving one row per CDR3 protein. The sample includes about 770,000 distinct CDR3 sequences, 40% to 55% of them seen just once. The sample taken for sequencing was blood. All receptors derive from a girl under 18 with multiple sclerosis. Both conserved end residues are part of each CDR3. A D gene is named only where the DNA matches it firmly. The size field is filled for only some rows; it gives once, few, many or a size class.

size	V	D	length	J	CDR3	DNA
few	TRBV7-9	NA	13	TRBJ2-1	CASSLDVDRQQFF	TGTGCCAGCAGCTTAGATGTGGACCGTCAGCAGTTCTTC
NA	TRBV14	NA	16	TRBJ2-5	CASSPRGAGASETQYF	TGTGCCAGCAGCCCCCGGGGGGCGGGAGCATCCGAGACCCAGTACTTC
NA	TRBV6-2/TRBV6-3	NA	14	TRBJ2-5	CASSLTQPGETQYF	TGTGCCAGCAGCCTGACGCAGCCTGGGGAGACCCAGTACTTC
NA	TRBV25-1	TRBD1	15	TRBJ1-1	CASSQLTGGGTEAFF	TGTGCCAGCAGCCAACTGACAGGGGGAGGCACTGAAGCTTTCTTT
few	TRBV12-3/TRBV12-4	NA	14	TRBJ1-5	CASSLFGGDQPQHF	TGTGCCAGCAGTTTGTTTGGGGGGGATCAGCCCCAGCATTTT
NA	TRBV5-1	NA	15	TRBJ2-5	CASSPGQTPQETQYF	TGCGCCAGCAGCCCCGGACAGACTCCACAAGAGACCCAGTACTTC
few	TRBV20-1	NA	13	TRBJ2-1	CSVHTFPGNEQFF	TGCAGTGTTCATACGTTCCCCGGGAATGAGCAGTTCTTC
NA	TRBV6-5	NA	14	TRBJ1-5	CASSTEGTNQPQHF	TGTGCCAGCAGTACCGAAGGGACCAATCAGCCCCAGCATTTT
few	TRBV7-2	NA	14	TRBJ2-7	CASSLGGDLYEQYF	TGTGCCAGCAGCTTAGGGGGAGACCTTTACGAGCAGTACTTC
once	TRBV20-1	TRBD2	17	TRBJ2-1	CSARDFFAASGNNEQFF	TGCAGTGCTAGAGATTTCTTTGCGGCTAGCGGTAACAATGAGCAGTTCTTC
few	TRBV29-1	TRBD1	12	TRBJ1-2	CSVPGQGYGYTF	TGCAGCGTTCCGGGACAGGGCTATGGCTACACCTTC
few	TRBV29-1	TRBD2	15	TRBJ2-1	CSVEDRSGAYNEQFF	TGCAGCGTTGAAGATCGGAGCGGGGCCTACAATGAGCAGTTCTTC
few	TRBV5-1	TRBD1	16	TRBJ2-3	CASSSWDSTSTDTQYF	TGCGCCAGCAGCTCTTGGGACAGTACAAGCACAGATACGCAGTATTTT
NA	TRBV24-1	TRBD1	14	TRBJ2-1	CATSDGTQGETQFF	TGTGCCACCAGTGATGGGACCCAGGGGGAGACCCAGTTCTTC
NA	TRBV5-1	NA	15	TRBJ1-5	CASSLGGNHNQPQHF	TGCGCCAGCAGCTTAGGGGGGAATCACAATCAGCCCCAGCATTTT
NA	TRBV5-1	NA	16	TRBJ1-2	CASSLELQGLAYGYTF	TGCGCCAGCAGCTTGGAACTCCAGGGGCTTGCCTATGGCTACACCTTC
few	TRBV15	NA	12	TRBJ2-5	CATSREWETQYF	TGTGCCACCAGCAGAGAATGGGAGACCCAGTACTTC
NA	TRBV20-1	NA	15	TRBJ1-2	CSAPTWNRDIGGYTF	TGCAGTGCGCCGACATGGAATCGGGATATAGGTGGCTACACCTTC
few	TRBV29-1	NA	12	TRBJ2-7	CSVEELTDEQYF	TGCAGCGTTGAAGAGCTAACCGACGAGCAGTACTTC
few	TRBV20-1	TRBD1	14	TRBJ2-4	CSARQGATKNIRYF	TGCAGTGCCCGACAGGGGGCGACCAAAAACATTCGGTACTTC
NA	TRBV10-1	TRBD1	12	TRBJ2-3	CASSGQGDTQYF	TGCGCCAGCAGTGGACAGGGGGATACGCAGTATTTT
NA	TRBV28	NA	16	TRBJ2-7	CASSQSWGRSYYEQYF	TGTGCCAGCAGTCAGAGTTGGGGAAGGAGCTACTACGAGCAGTACTTC
NA	TRBV3-1	TRBD1	17	TRBJ1-1	CASSHRKAGGAGTEAFF	TGTGCCAGCAGCCACCGCAAGGCAGGGGGCGCGGGAACTGAAGCTTTCTTT
NA	TRBV9	NA	15	TRBJ2-1	CASSRNSGLHNEQFF	TGTGCCAGCAGCCGAAATAGCGGACTTCACAATGAGCAGTTCTTC
NA	TRBV20-1	NA	13	TRBJ2-7	CSVKAGPLPEQYF	TGCAGTGTTAAGGCAGGCCCTCTCCCCGAGCAGTACTTC
NA	TRBV20-1	NA	11	TRBJ2-1	CSALALDEQFF	TGCAGTGCACTAGCCCTCGATGAGCAGTTCTTC